A single T cell receptor beta chain is shown here with its context. These data originate in a study of blood T cell repertoires in COVID-19. Study information: The study drew acute and convalescent COVID-19 samples from the United States, Italy and Spain. Sample material is recorded as cDNA or gDNA derived from T cells, B-cell-depleted T cells, or PBMCs.

The repertoire was sequenced with immunoSEQ multiplex PCR; TCRdb's copy has only in-frame clones and lacks some. The table lists some 170,000 clones, 87% of them singletons. The CDR3 sequence is 16 residues long. Germline V gives CDR1 KGHDR, CDR2 SFDVKD. V trimming: 4 bases; J trimming: 1 base; junction bases outside the gene matches: 3. The study drew participants aged roughly 18 to 89 years from about two dozen US areas. This clonotype was obtained from a human donor with acute COVID-19. The donor label of this sample is uncertain. The specimen sequenced was PBMCs or T cells enriched from blood (not recorded which). The V gene is TRBV24-1, the J gene TRBJ1-5, with 10 nucleotides matching TRBD1. The CDR3 coding sequence is TGTGCCACCAGTGACCGACAGGGGGCAAGCAATCAGCCCCAGCATTTT. As protein: CATSDRQGASNQPQHF.